This T cell receptor (beta chain) stems from a study of T cell responses to AZD1222 COVID-19 vaccine. Study results and caveats: There were vaccine-associated CD4 TCRs across spike, dominant at 160-218 and 743-854.

Only in-frame clones appear in the TCRdb table, and some are missing; sequencing was by immunoSEQ multiplex PCR. The sample lists 95,000 to 150,000 clones, around 93% occurring once. This clone has a handful of counts. Its antigen is not known. Germline V gives CDR1 LNHDA, CDR2 SQIVND (reference sequence). Trimming left V 3 bases short and J 3 bases short, with 12 bases between. The CDR3 is 14 amino acids. Specimen: peripheral blood, collected on day 0 of AZD1222 vaccination. The sequence was obtained from an adult in good health. The chain links TRBV19 to TRBJ2-7; the D gene is possibly TRBD2 (5 bases). In DNA form, the CDR3 reads TGTGCCAGTAGTATCCGGGCCGGGAACTACGAGCAGTACTTC. It codes for CASSIRAGNYEQYF.